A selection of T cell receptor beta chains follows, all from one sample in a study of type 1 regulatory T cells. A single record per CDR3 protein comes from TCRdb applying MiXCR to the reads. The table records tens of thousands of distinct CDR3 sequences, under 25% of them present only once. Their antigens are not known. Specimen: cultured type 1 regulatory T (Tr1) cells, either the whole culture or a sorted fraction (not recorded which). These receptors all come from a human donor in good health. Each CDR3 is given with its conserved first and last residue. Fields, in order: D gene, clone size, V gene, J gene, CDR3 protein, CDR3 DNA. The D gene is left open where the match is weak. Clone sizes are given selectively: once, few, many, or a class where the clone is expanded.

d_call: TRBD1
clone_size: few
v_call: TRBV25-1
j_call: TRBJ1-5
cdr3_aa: CASSAQGERPQHF
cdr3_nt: TGTGCCAGCAGTGCCCAGGGGGAGCGGCCCCAGCATTTT

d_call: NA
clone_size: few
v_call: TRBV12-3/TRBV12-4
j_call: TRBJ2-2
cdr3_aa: CASGLGATGELFF
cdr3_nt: TGTGCCAGCGGTTTGGGGGCCACCGGGGAGCTGTTTTTT

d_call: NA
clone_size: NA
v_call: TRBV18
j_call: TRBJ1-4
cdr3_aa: CASSPQANEKLFF
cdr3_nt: TGTGCCAGCTCACCGCAGGCTAATGAAAAACTGTTTTTT

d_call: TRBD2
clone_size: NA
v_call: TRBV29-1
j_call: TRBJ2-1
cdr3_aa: CSVEDRREALNGQFF
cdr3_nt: TGCAGCGTTGAAGATCGGCGGGAGGCCTTAAACGGGCAGTTCTTC

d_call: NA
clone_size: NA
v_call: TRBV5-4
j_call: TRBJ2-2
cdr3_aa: CASSFRRTNTGELFF
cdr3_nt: TGTGCCAGCAGCTTTCGCCGTACGAACACCGGGGAGCTGTTTTTT

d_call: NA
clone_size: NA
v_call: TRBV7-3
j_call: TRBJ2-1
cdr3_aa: CASSPQGWGPFNEQFF
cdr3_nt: TGTGCCAGCAGCCCCCAAGGTTGGGGGCCCTTTAATGAGCAGTTCTTC

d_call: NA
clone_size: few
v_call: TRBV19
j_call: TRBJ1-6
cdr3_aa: CASSIQYNSPLHF
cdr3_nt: TGTGCCAGTAGTATCCAGTATAATTCACCCCTCCACTTT

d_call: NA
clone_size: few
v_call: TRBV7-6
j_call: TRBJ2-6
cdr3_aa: CASTGSSGANVLTF
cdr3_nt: TGTGCCAGCACTGGCAGCTCTGGGGCCAACGTCCTGACTTTC

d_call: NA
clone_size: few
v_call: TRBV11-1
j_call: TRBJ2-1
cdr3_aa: CASRGFLAETYNEQFF
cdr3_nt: TGTGCCAGCAGGGGGTTTTTAGCTGAGACCTACAATGAGCAGTTCTTC

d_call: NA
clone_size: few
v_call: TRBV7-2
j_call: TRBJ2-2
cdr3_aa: CASSLNSGGIGELFF
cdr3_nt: TGTGCCAGCAGCTTAAACTCTGGCGGGATCGGGGAGCTGTTTTTT

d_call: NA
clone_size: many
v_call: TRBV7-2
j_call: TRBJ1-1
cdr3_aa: CASSLGVFNTEAFF
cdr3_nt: TGTGCCAGCAGCTTAGGCGTCTTCAACACTGAAGCTTTCTTT

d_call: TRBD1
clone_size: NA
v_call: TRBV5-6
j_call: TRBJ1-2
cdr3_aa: CASSTKTGDGYTF
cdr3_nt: TGTGCCAGCAGCACGAAGACAGGGGATGGCTACACCTTC

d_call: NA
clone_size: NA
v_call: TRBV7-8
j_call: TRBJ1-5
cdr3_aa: CASSQWTGDQPQHF
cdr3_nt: TGTGCCAGCAGCCAATGGACGGGGGATCAGCCCCAGCATTTT

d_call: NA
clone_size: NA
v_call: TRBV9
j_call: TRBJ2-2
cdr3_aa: CASSPQGLLLTGELFF
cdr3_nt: TGTGCCAGCAGCCCCCAGGGACTCTTACTCACCGGGGAGCTGTTTTTT

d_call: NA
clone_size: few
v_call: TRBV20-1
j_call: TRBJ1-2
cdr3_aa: CSARDPTGSYGYTF
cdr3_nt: TGCAGTGCTAGAGATCCAACAGGGTCCTATGGCTACACCTTC

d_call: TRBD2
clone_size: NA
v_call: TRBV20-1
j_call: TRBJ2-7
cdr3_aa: CSIPGLAGEVDEQYF
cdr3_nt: TGCAGTATCCCGGGACTAGCGGGAGAAGTGGACGAGCAGTACTTC

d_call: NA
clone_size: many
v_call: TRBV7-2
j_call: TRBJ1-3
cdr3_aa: CASSIGPSGNTIYF
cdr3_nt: TGTGCCAGCAGCATCGGTCCCTCTGGAAACACCATATATTTT

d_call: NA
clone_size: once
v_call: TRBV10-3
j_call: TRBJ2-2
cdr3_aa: CAIREADTGELFF
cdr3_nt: TGTGCCATCAGGGAAGCGGACACCGGGGAGCTGTTTTTT

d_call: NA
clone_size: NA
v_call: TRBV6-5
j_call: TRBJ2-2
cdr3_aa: CASSSAGTNPAGELFF
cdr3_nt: TGTGCCAGCAGTTCCGCCGGGACAAATCCCGCCGGGGAGCTGTTTTTT

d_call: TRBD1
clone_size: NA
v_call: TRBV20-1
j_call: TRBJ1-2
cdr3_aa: CSASDRGLAGYTF
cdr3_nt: TGCAGTGCTAGTGACAGGGGGCTTGCTGGCTACACCTTC

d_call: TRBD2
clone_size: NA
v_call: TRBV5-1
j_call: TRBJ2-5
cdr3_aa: CASSYLGTSGQETQYF
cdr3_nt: TGCGCCAGCAGCTATCTCGGGACTAGCGGACAAGAGACCCAGTACTTC

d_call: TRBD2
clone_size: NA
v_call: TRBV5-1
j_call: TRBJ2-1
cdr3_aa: CASSLMVAGGGEQFF
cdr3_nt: TGCGCCAGCAGCTTGATGGTAGCGGGAGGTGGAGAGCAGTTCTTC

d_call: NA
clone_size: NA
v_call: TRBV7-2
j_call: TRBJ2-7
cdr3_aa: CASSLGPGITYEQYF
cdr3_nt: TGTGCCAGCAGCTTAGGTCCGGGAATAACCTACGAGCAGTACTTC

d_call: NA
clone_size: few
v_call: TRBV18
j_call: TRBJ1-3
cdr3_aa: CASSPSLENTIYF
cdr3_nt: TGTGCCAGCTCACCCAGTTTGGAAAACACCATATATTTT